The 2 T cell receptor beta chains presented below share a single source sample, sequenced in a study of Graves' ophthalmopathy and Graves' hyperthyroidism. Scientists amplified the TCR beta CDR3 regions from RNA transcripts. Second-round multiplex PCR followed a first-round RT-PCR using HTBI primers. TCRdb re-derived calls from the multiplex PCR reads in MiXCR, one entry per CDR3 protein. In the table there are over 40,000 distinct CDR3 sequences, 50% to 65% of which are singletons. Specimen: peripheral blood. These receptors were obtained from an adult man with Graves' ophthalmopathy.

The table lists this clonotype with many counts. This chain joins TRBV6-4 and TRBJ2-1; 11 nucleotides line up with TRBD1. Trimming cost V 2 bases and J 6 bases; bases outside gene matches: 0. CDR1 and CDR2 (germline): MRHNA, SNTAGT. There are 14 residues in the CDR3. DNA of the CDR3: TGTGCCAGCAGTGACGGACAGGGGGCCAATGAGCAGTTCTTC. Translated, it gives CASSDGQGANEQFF.

The chain employs TRBV7-2 and TRBJ1-1; D gene unclear. CDR1 SGHTA and CDR2 FQGNSA come from the germline V gene. The CDR3 consists of 15 residues. The V gene lost 2 bases and the J gene lost 0 bases, with 10 bases spanning the gap. This CDR3 is CASSLKGKVNTEAFF. For the CDR3, the DNA is TGTGCCAGCAGCTTAAAGGGTAAGGTGAACACTGAAGCTTTCTTT.